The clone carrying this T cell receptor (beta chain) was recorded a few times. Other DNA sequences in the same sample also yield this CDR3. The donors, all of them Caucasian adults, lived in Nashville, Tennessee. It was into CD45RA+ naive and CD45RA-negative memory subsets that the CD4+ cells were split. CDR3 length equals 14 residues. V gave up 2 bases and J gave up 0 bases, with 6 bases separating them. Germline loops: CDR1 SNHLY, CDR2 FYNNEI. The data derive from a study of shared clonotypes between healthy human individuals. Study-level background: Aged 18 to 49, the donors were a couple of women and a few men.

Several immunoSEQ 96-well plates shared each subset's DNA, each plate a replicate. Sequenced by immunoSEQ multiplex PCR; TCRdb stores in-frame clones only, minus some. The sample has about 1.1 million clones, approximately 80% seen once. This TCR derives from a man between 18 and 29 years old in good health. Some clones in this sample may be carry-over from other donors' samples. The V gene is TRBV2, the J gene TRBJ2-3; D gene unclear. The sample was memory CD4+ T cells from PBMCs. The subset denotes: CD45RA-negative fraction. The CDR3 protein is CASSESASTDTQYF. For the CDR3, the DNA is TGTGCCAGCAGTGAATCAGCGAGCACAGATACGCAGTATTTT.